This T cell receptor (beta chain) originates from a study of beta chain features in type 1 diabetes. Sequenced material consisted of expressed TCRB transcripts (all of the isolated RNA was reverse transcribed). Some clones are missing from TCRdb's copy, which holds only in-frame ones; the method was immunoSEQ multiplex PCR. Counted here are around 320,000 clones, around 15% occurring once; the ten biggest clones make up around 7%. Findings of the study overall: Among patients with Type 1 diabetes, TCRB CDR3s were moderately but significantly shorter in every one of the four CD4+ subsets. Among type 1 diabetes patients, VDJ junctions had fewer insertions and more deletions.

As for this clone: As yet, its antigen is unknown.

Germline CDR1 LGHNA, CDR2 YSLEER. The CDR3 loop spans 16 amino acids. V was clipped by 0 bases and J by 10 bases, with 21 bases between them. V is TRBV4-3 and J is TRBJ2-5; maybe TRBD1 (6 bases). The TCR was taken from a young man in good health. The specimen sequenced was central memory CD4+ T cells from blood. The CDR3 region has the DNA TGCGCCAGCAGCCAAGATCGGAGAGACAGGTTGTTTTTCCAGTACTTC. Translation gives CASSQDRRDRLFFQYF.